A selection of T cell receptor beta chains follows, all from one sample in a study of T-cell reconstitution after alpha-beta-depleted transplantation in children. Using its own MiXCR run on the PCR reads, TCRdb lists one record per CDR3 protein. The profile shows some 250,000 distinct CDR3 sequences, 12% of them singletons. The sequenced sample was PBMCs from the stem cell graft donor, obtained from the stem cell graft. The receptors come from a human donor who donated a stem cell graft to a child with acute lymphoblastic leukemia. Each CDR3 is given with its conserved first and last residue. D genes are given only for firm matches. Rows may omit the clone size; those that give it use once, few, many or a size class.

CDR3 DNA: TGCGCCAGCAGCCAAGATCGGGACTCCCGCGAGCAGTACTTC
CDR3 protein: CASSQDRDSREQYF
clone size: few
V gene: TRBV4-3
J gene: TRBJ2-7
D gene: -

CDR3 DNA: TGTGCCAGCAGCTTAGACAGGGTAAACCCCTACAATGAGCAGTTCTTC
CDR3 protein: CASSLDRVNPYNEQFF
clone size: -
V gene: TRBV7-6
J gene: TRBJ2-1
D gene: -

CDR3 DNA: TGCAGCGTTGAAGAAGTATCCTATGGCTACACCTTC
CDR3 protein: CSVEEVSYGYTF
clone size: many
V gene: TRBV29-1
J gene: TRBJ1-2
D gene: -

CDR3 DNA: TGTGCCATCAGTGAGTCTGGGACAGCCGAAGCTTTCTTT
CDR3 protein: CAISESGTAEAFF
clone size: many
V gene: TRBV10-3
J gene: TRBJ1-1
D gene: TRBD1

CDR3 DNA: TGTGCCAGCAGTTTATCAGCAGCAGCAAACTACGAGCAGTACTTC
CDR3 protein: CASSLSAAANYEQYF
clone size: many
V gene: TRBV27
J gene: TRBJ2-7
D gene: -

CDR3 DNA: TGTGCCAGCAGCGGAGGGGGGGCAGATACGCAGTATTTT
CDR3 protein: CASSGGGADTQYF
clone size: once
V gene: TRBV9
J gene: TRBJ2-3
D gene: -

CDR3 DNA: TGTGCCAGCAGTTTTCCTTGGAGGAGTAACTATGGCTACACCTTC
CDR3 protein: CASSFPWRSNYGYTF
clone size: many
V gene: TRBV28
J gene: TRBJ1-2
D gene: -

CDR3 DNA: TGTGCCAGCAGAACAGCGAACACCGGGGAGCTGTTTTTT
CDR3 protein: CASRTANTGELFF
clone size: many
V gene: TRBV6-1
J gene: TRBJ2-2
D gene: -

CDR3 DNA: TGTGCCACCAGTGATTGGACAGTCAAGGAAGCTTTCTTT
CDR3 protein: CATSDWTVKEAFF
clone size: few
V gene: TRBV24-1
J gene: TRBJ1-1
D gene: -

CDR3 DNA: TGTGCCAGCAGGCCAGGGAGTGATGAGCAGTTCTTC
CDR3 protein: CASRPGSDEQFF
clone size: -
V gene: TRBV7-9
J gene: TRBJ2-1
D gene: -

CDR3 DNA: TGTGCCAGCAGTCCCGCAGGCTATGGCTACACCTTC
CDR3 protein: CASSPAGYGYTF
clone size: many
V gene: TRBV28
J gene: TRBJ1-2
D gene: -

CDR3 DNA: TGTGCCAGCAGCCCGACTACCTACTCCTACGAGCAGTACTTC
CDR3 protein: CASSPTTYSYEQYF
clone size: many
V gene: TRBV5-6
J gene: TRBJ2-7
D gene: -

CDR3 DNA: TGTGCCAGCAGCCGCCTGGGGACAGGGATCACAGATACGCAGTATTTT
CDR3 protein: CASSRLGTGITDTQYF
clone size: -
V gene: TRBV7-6
J gene: TRBJ2-3
D gene: TRBD1

CDR3 DNA: TGTGCCATCAAGAAGGGGGTCCAAGAGACCCAGTACTTC
CDR3 protein: CAIKKGVQETQYF
clone size: many
V gene: TRBV10-3
J gene: TRBJ2-5
D gene: -

CDR3 DNA: TGTGCCAGCAGCTTGTCGGCGGGAGGATACGAGCAGTACTTC
CDR3 protein: CASSLSAGGYEQYF
clone size: -
V gene: TRBV7-3
J gene: TRBJ2-7
D gene: TRBD2

CDR3 DNA: TGCAGTGCTAGAGTTCCCACACGGAACACTGAAGCTTTCTTT
CDR3 protein: CSARVPTRNTEAFF
clone size: many
V gene: TRBV20-1
J gene: TRBJ1-1
D gene: -

CDR3 DNA: TGTGCCAGCAGTGCAGGGGACGCGCTTTACAATGAGCAGTTCTTC
CDR3 protein: CASSAGDALYNEQFF
clone size: many
V gene: TRBV6-1
J gene: TRBJ2-1
D gene: -

CDR3 DNA: TGTGCCAGCAGTTTAGGAAGCGAGGGCCTACCGGATTACGAGCAGTACTTC
CDR3 protein: CASSLGSEGLPDYEQYF
clone size: many
V gene: TRBV28
J gene: TRBJ2-7
D gene: -

CDR3 DNA: TGCAGTGCTAGAGAGGGAAGGGCAGGGTTCAATCAGCCCCAGCATTTT
CDR3 protein: CSAREGRAGFNQPQHF
clone size: many
V gene: TRBV20-1
J gene: TRBJ1-5
D gene: -

CDR3 DNA: TGCGCCAGCAGCAGGAAGGGAGGCGGCACCGGGGAGCTGTTTTTT
CDR3 protein: CASSRKGGGTGELFF
clone size: many
V gene: TRBV5-1
J gene: TRBJ2-2
D gene: -

CDR3 DNA: TGTGCCAGCAGCCAAGAAATCGGGACAGGCAAGGATACGCAGTATTTT
CDR3 protein: CASSQEIGTGKDTQYF
clone size: many
V gene: TRBV4-2
J gene: TRBJ2-3
D gene: TRBD1

CDR3 DNA: TGTGCCACCTCCACAGGGACTAGAGAGACCCAGTACTTC
CDR3 protein: CATSTGTRETQYF
clone size: many
V gene: TRBV12-3/TRBV12-4
J gene: TRBJ2-5
D gene: TRBD2

CDR3 DNA: TGCAGTGCAAATGGTGACAGGGCGCGTGGGACCGGGGCCAACGTCCTGACTTTC
CDR3 protein: CSANGDRARGTGANVLTF
clone size: -
V gene: TRBV20-1
J gene: TRBJ2-6
D gene: TRBD1

CDR3 DNA: TGTGCCAGCAGCTTAGAAAGAGTTCGGCAGTTCTTC
CDR3 protein: CASSLERVRQFF
clone size: many
V gene: TRBV7-9
J gene: TRBJ2-1
D gene: -

CDR3 DNA: TGTGCCAGCAGCCCGGGCAGGGGGATGAGAAACGAGCAGTACTTC
CDR3 protein: CASSPGRGMRNEQYF
clone size: many
V gene: TRBV7-2
J gene: TRBJ2-7
D gene: TRBD1

CDR3 DNA: TGTGCCAGCACGGACTCGTTAGTTGCCACCGGGGAGCTGTTTTTT
CDR3 protein: CASTDSLVATGELFF
clone size: many
V gene: TRBV28
J gene: TRBJ2-2
D gene: -

CDR3 DNA: TGTGCCAGCTGTATAGCGGGATTCTACAATGAGCAGTTCTTC
CDR3 protein: CASCIAGFYNEQFF
clone size: many
V gene: TRBV6-2/TRBV6-3
J gene: TRBJ2-1
D gene: TRBD2

CDR3 DNA: TGTGCCACATTGGAGGGCCTTTGGGGTCCCCTCCACTTT
CDR3 protein: CATLEGLWGPLHF
clone size: -
V gene: TRBV6-1
J gene: TRBJ1-6
D gene: -

CDR3 DNA: TGCGCCAGCAGCCAAGATATAACTAGCGGATACGAGCAGTACTTC
CDR3 protein: CASSQDITSGYEQYF
clone size: many
V gene: TRBV4-1
J gene: TRBJ2-7
D gene: TRBD2

CDR3 DNA: TGTGCCAGCAGCTTAGCCGGGGGGCCCCGGGGGGAGACCCAGTACTTC
CDR3 protein: CASSLAGGPRGETQYF
clone size: many
V gene: TRBV7-2
J gene: TRBJ2-5
D gene: -

CDR3 DNA: TGTGCCAGCAGGAACCCGGGGCGTAACACTGAAGCTTTCTTT
CDR3 protein: CASRNPGRNTEAFF
clone size: many
V gene: TRBV28
J gene: TRBJ1-1
D gene: -

CDR3 DNA: TGCGCCAGCAGCGGCGGACTAGCGGACCATTTCTCCTACGAGCAGTACTTC
CDR3 protein: CASSGGLADHFSYEQYF
clone size: many
V gene: TRBV5-1
J gene: TRBJ2-7
D gene: TRBD2

CDR3 DNA: TGTGCCAGCAGCTCTGGGGCACAAGTCGGAGCTTTCTTT
CDR3 protein: CASSSGAQVGAFF
clone size: many
V gene: TRBV28
J gene: TRBJ1-1
D gene: -

CDR3 DNA: TGTGCCAGTAGTATCCAGGGAAAAACCTACGAGCAGTACTTC
CDR3 protein: CASSIQGKTYEQYF
clone size: many
V gene: TRBV19
J gene: TRBJ2-7
D gene: -

CDR3 DNA: TGTGCCAGCAGCCGGCTGGCTCAGGACGCGGCTTTCTTT
CDR3 protein: CASSRLAQDAAFF
clone size: few
V gene: TRBV5-6
J gene: TRBJ1-1
D gene: -

CDR3 DNA: TGCAGCGTTGGGGCGGCAGCTAGAGATACGCAGTATTTT
CDR3 protein: CSVGAAARDTQYF
clone size: -
V gene: TRBV29-1
J gene: TRBJ2-3
D gene: -

CDR3 DNA: TGTGCCAGCAGTCAAACAGATATGAACACTGAAGCTTTCTTT
CDR3 protein: CASSQTDMNTEAFF
clone size: many
V gene: TRBV6-2/TRBV6-3
J gene: TRBJ1-1
D gene: -

CDR3 DNA: TGTGCCAGCAGCGCGCTGACAGTTGCAACTAATGAAAAACTGTTTTTT
CDR3 protein: CASSALTVATNEKLFF
clone size: -
V gene: TRBV7-8
J gene: TRBJ1-4
D gene: -

CDR3 DNA: TGCAGTGCGGTAACCTTAGACAGGGAAAATACGCAGTATTTT
CDR3 protein: CSAVTLDRENTQYF
clone size: many
V gene: TRBV20-1
J gene: TRBJ2-3
D gene: TRBD1

CDR3 DNA: TGTGCCAGCAGTTTATCTTTCTTGGGGACTGAAGCTTTCTTT
CDR3 protein: CASSLSFLGTEAFF
clone size: many
V gene: TRBV12-3/TRBV12-4
J gene: TRBJ1-1
D gene: -

CDR3 DNA: TGCAGTGGAGTCCGGGAAGGGGCCCTCGCAGCGGGTCAGGGAGAGCAGTACTTC
CDR3 protein: CSGVREGALAAGQGEQYF
clone size: few
V gene: TRBV20-1
J gene: TRBJ2-7
D gene: -

CDR3 DNA: TGTGCCAGCAGTAACGACAGGGAAAAGAACACTGAAGCTTTCTTT
CDR3 protein: CASSNDREKNTEAFF
clone size: -
V gene: TRBV9
J gene: TRBJ1-1
D gene: TRBD1